This is a list of T cell receptor beta chains from one sample in a study of T cell responses to AZD1222 COVID-19 vaccine. This table comes from immunoSEQ multiplex PCR, and its TCRdb copy is limited to in-frame clones, with some not included. This sample has 120,000 or so clones, with 89% found just once. The input for sequencing was peripheral blood, taken on day 0 of AZD1222 vaccination. Receptors were obtained from an adult in good health. Both conserved end residues are part of each CDR3. D genes are given only for firm matches. Expanded clones are given a class, and other clones once, few, many or no size at all.

j_call: TRBJ2-7; d_call: TRBD1; clone_size: .; v_call: TRBV28; cdr3_nt: TGTGCCAGCAGTCCCGAGGACAGGGTGCTCCACGAGCAGTACTTC; cdr3_aa: CASSPEDRVLHEQYF
j_call: TRBJ1-5; d_call: TRBD1; clone_size: .; v_call: TRBV6-5; cdr3_nt: TGTGCCAGCAGTACAGGGGGCGGTCAGCCCCAGCATTTT; cdr3_aa: CASSTGGGQPQHF
j_call: TRBJ2-2; d_call: .; clone_size: .; v_call: TRBV4-2; cdr3_nt: TGTGCCAGCAGCCAAGATAAGGGGGCTAGCGGACTGAACACCGGGGAGCTGTTTTTT; cdr3_aa: CASSQDKGASGLNTGELFF
j_call: TRBJ2-2; d_call: .; clone_size: few; v_call: TRBV19; cdr3_nt: TGTGCCAGTAGTATAAATCAGGAAGGGGAGCTGTTTTTT; cdr3_aa: CASSINQEGELFF
j_call: TRBJ1-2; d_call: .; clone_size: .; v_call: TRBV28; cdr3_nt: TGTGCCAGCAGTTTAATCGGGCATCCTAACTATGGCTACACCTTC; cdr3_aa: CASSLIGHPNYGYTF
j_call: TRBJ1-3; d_call: .; clone_size: .; v_call: TRBV5-1; cdr3_nt: TGCGCCAGCAGCTTCCAGGGGGGAAACACCATATATTTT; cdr3_aa: CASSFQGGNTIYF
j_call: TRBJ2-5; d_call: .; clone_size: .; v_call: TRBV5-4; cdr3_nt: TGTGCCAGCAGCTTGACGTACGAGACCCAGTACTTC; cdr3_aa: CASSLTYETQYF
j_call: TRBJ2-4; d_call: TRBD1; clone_size: once; v_call: TRBV6-5; cdr3_nt: TGTGCCAGCAGTTACTCGGGGACAGGGATCAAAAACATTCAGTACTTC; cdr3_aa: CASSYSGTGIKNIQYF
j_call: TRBJ2-1; d_call: .; clone_size: .; v_call: TRBV12-3/TRBV12-4; cdr3_nt: TGTGCCAGCAGCCCCGGGGCTTACAATGAGCAGTTCTTC; cdr3_aa: CASSPGAYNEQFF
j_call: TRBJ2-7; d_call: TRBD1; clone_size: .; v_call: TRBV18; cdr3_nt: TGTGCCAGCTCGACCGGGACAGGGCTCTGGGAGCAGTACTTC; cdr3_aa: CASSTGTGLWEQYF
j_call: TRBJ1-2; d_call: TRBD1; clone_size: .; v_call: TRBV19; cdr3_nt: TGTGCCACCGTAGGACAGGGGAGTCCTTATGGCTACACCTTC; cdr3_aa: CATVGQGSPYGYTF
j_call: TRBJ1-5; d_call: TRBD1; clone_size: once; v_call: TRBV27; cdr3_nt: TGTGCCACCATGACAGGGTTAGGCAATCAGCCCCAGCATTTT; cdr3_aa: CATMTGLGNQPQHF
j_call: TRBJ2-7; d_call: TRBD2; clone_size: .; v_call: TRBV19; cdr3_nt: TGTGCCAGTAGTAGGATCGGGACTAGCCCTTACGAGCAGTACTTC; cdr3_aa: CASSRIGTSPYEQYF
j_call: TRBJ2-7; d_call: TRBD2; clone_size: .; v_call: TRBV6-6; cdr3_nt: TGTGCCAGCACCTTAGCGGGGGACGCCTACGAGTGGCAGTACTTC; cdr3_aa: CASTLAGDAYEWQYF
j_call: TRBJ2-7; d_call: TRBD1; clone_size: .; v_call: TRBV14; cdr3_nt: TGTGCCAGCAGCGGACAGGGGGCAAGGACCTACGAGCAGTACTTC; cdr3_aa: CASSGQGARTYEQYF
j_call: TRBJ2-7; d_call: .; clone_size: few; v_call: TRBV7-2; cdr3_nt: TGTGCCAGCAGCTTAGGGAAGGGCTACGAGCAGTACTTC; cdr3_aa: CASSLGKGYEQYF
j_call: TRBJ1-2; d_call: TRBD1; clone_size: .; v_call: TRBV27; cdr3_nt: TGTGCCAGCGGAAATCACAGGGGGCGCACCTATGGCTACACCTTC; cdr3_aa: CASGNHRGRTYGYTF
j_call: TRBJ2-3; d_call: .; clone_size: .; v_call: TRBV7-2; cdr3_nt: TGTGCCAGCAGCTCATCCGGACTTTACACAGATACGCAGTATTTT; cdr3_aa: CASSSSGLYTDTQYF
j_call: TRBJ2-3; d_call: .; clone_size: .; v_call: TRBV24-1; cdr3_nt: TGTGCCACCAGCGGGGGCCCTTATAGCACAGATACGCAGTATTTT; cdr3_aa: CATSGGPYSTDTQYF
j_call: TRBJ1-1; d_call: .; clone_size: .; v_call: TRBV11-1; cdr3_nt: TGTGCCAGCGGATTCCCGGACGCAGAAGGACTCCCTGAAGCTTTCTTT; cdr3_aa: CASGFPDAEGLPEAFF
j_call: TRBJ2-7; d_call: TRBD1; clone_size: .; v_call: TRBV9; cdr3_nt: TGTGCCAGCAGCGTAACCGGGACAGGGGGGTACGAGCAGTACTTC; cdr3_aa: CASSVTGTGGYEQYF
j_call: TRBJ1-2; d_call: TRBD1; clone_size: .; v_call: TRBV3-1/TRBV3-2; cdr3_nt: TGTGCCAGCAGCCGCCGAACAGGGGCACTTCCTAACTATGGCTACACCTTC; cdr3_aa: CASSRRTGALPNYGYTF
j_call: TRBJ2-1; d_call: TRBD2; clone_size: .; v_call: TRBV5-1; cdr3_nt: TGCGCCAGCAGCCTACTAGCGGGAGGGGTCCACAATGAGCAGTTCTTC; cdr3_aa: CASSLLAGGVHNEQFF
j_call: TRBJ1-2; d_call: TRBD1; clone_size: .; v_call: TRBV19; cdr3_nt: TGTGCCTGCTCGACAGGGTTCTATGGCTACACCTTC; cdr3_aa: CACSTGFYGYTF
j_call: TRBJ1-2; d_call: .; clone_size: .; v_call: TRBV7-2; cdr3_nt: TGTGCCAGCAGCTTATACGCACTTAACTATGGCTACACCTTC; cdr3_aa: CASSLYALNYGYTF
j_call: TRBJ2-3; d_call: .; clone_size: once; v_call: TRBV7-3; cdr3_nt: TGTGCCAGCAGCTTAGAGCGAACGACAGATACGCAGTATTTT; cdr3_aa: CASSLERTTDTQYF
j_call: TRBJ1-5; d_call: .; clone_size: .; v_call: TRBV21-1; cdr3_nt: TGTGCCAGCGGTGGACAGGGGGCATGGATGGGCAATCAGCCCCAGCATTTT; cdr3_aa: CASGGQGAWMGNQPQHF
j_call: TRBJ2-7; d_call: .; clone_size: .; v_call: TRBV9; cdr3_nt: TGTGCCAGCAGCGTAGTCAGTGGGAGCCACGAGCAGTACTTC; cdr3_aa: CASSVVSGSHEQYF
j_call: TRBJ2-1; d_call: TRBD1; clone_size: .; v_call: TRBV19; cdr3_nt: TGTGCCAGTAGTATGGCAGGGGGCTCCTACAATGAGCAGTTCTTC; cdr3_aa: CASSMAGGSYNEQFF
j_call: TRBJ2-7; d_call: TRBD2; clone_size: .; v_call: TRBV7-3; cdr3_nt: TGTGCCAGCAGCTTGACCTCCGACAGCCCTGGACTAGCGGGATACTACGAGCAGTACTTC; cdr3_aa: CASSLTSDSPGLAGYYEQYF
j_call: TRBJ1-1; d_call: .; clone_size: .; v_call: TRBV27; cdr3_nt: TGTGCCAGCAGTTCCGGGGGTTTCACTGAAGCTTTCTTT; cdr3_aa: CASSSGGFTEAFF
j_call: TRBJ1-5; d_call: .; clone_size: .; v_call: TRBV7-9; cdr3_nt: TGTGCCAGCAGCTCGGGCAGGGGCCAGCCCCAGCATTTT; cdr3_aa: CASSSGRGQPQHF
j_call: TRBJ2-2; d_call: .; clone_size: .; v_call: TRBV7-2; cdr3_nt: TGTGCCAGCAGCTCCCCGCGGGTCGCCGGGGAGCTGTTTTTT; cdr3_aa: CASSSPRVAGELFF
j_call: TRBJ2-5; d_call: .; clone_size: .; v_call: TRBV29-1; cdr3_nt: TGCAGCGTTGAAGGGGGAGGAGAGACCCAGTACTTC; cdr3_aa: CSVEGGGETQYF
j_call: TRBJ2-1; d_call: .; clone_size: .; v_call: TRBV24-1; cdr3_nt: TGTGCCACCAGTCGCCTTAATTTCAGAGTTGGGAGCACCCAGGAGTGGTTCTTC; cdr3_aa: CATSRLNFRVGSTQEWFF
j_call: TRBJ1-4; d_call: TRBD1; clone_size: .; v_call: TRBV19; cdr3_nt: TGTGCCAGTAGAGGACAGGGATCCGCTACTAATGAAAAACTGTTTTTT; cdr3_aa: CASRGQGSATNEKLFF
j_call: TRBJ2-1; d_call: .; clone_size: .; v_call: TRBV14; cdr3_nt: TGTGCCAGCAGCCAAGATCCGGGGACGGGGCGGATCTTC; cdr3_aa: CASSQDPGTGRIF
j_call: TRBJ1-3; d_call: .; clone_size: .; v_call: TRBV12-3/TRBV12-4; cdr3_nt: TGTGCCAGCAGTCCAGGGACCATATATTTT; cdr3_aa: CASSPGTIYF
j_call: TRBJ1-1; d_call: .; clone_size: .; v_call: TRBV28; cdr3_nt: TGTGCCAGCAGTCCTAGCCGCTGGGGGCTAGAGAACACTGAAGCTTTCTTT; cdr3_aa: CASSPSRWGLENTEAFF
j_call: TRBJ2-7; d_call: TRBD1; clone_size: .; v_call: TRBV11-2; cdr3_nt: TGTGCCAGCAGCATCGGGACAGGGCACTACGAGCAGTACTTC; cdr3_aa: CASSIGTGHYEQYF
j_call: TRBJ1-5; d_call: TRBD1; clone_size: .; v_call: TRBV29-1; cdr3_nt: TGCAGCGTCTTGGACAGGGTGAACAATCAGCCCCAGCATTTT; cdr3_aa: CSVLDRVNNQPQHF
j_call: TRBJ2-1; d_call: TRBD2; clone_size: .; v_call: TRBV4-3; cdr3_nt: TGCGCCAGCAGCCAGGCTTTCCTAGCGGGAGGTTACAATGAGCAGTTCTTC; cdr3_aa: CASSQAFLAGGYNEQFF
j_call: TRBJ2-1; d_call: .; clone_size: .; v_call: TRBV21-1; cdr3_nt: TGTGCCAGCAGCAAAAAGGGTAACCTCGAGAGACTAGCGGGTCGGGATACAAGCAATGAGCAGTTCTTC; cdr3_aa: CASSKKGNLERLAGRDTSNEQFF
j_call: TRBJ1-5; d_call: .; clone_size: .; v_call: TRBV4-1; cdr3_nt: TGCGCCAGCAGCCAAGAAGGGGCAGATCTCAATCAGCCCCAGCATTTT; cdr3_aa: CASSQEGADLNQPQHF
j_call: TRBJ1-6; d_call: .; clone_size: .; v_call: TRBV25-1; cdr3_nt: TGTGCCAGCACTCGAGCAGGGAATAATTCACCCCTCCACTTT; cdr3_aa: CASTRAGNNSPLHF
j_call: TRBJ2-1; d_call: .; clone_size: once; v_call: TRBV12-5; cdr3_nt: TGTGCTAGTGGTTTGGTGGTCCAGGCTGAGCAGTTCTTC; cdr3_aa: CASGLVVQAEQFF
j_call: TRBJ1-2; d_call: .; clone_size: .; v_call: TRBV24-1; cdr3_nt: TGTGCCACCAGTGGACGGGGGATAGCTAACTATGGCTACACCTTC; cdr3_aa: CATSGRGIANYGYTF
j_call: TRBJ1-1; d_call: .; clone_size: .; v_call: TRBV5-1; cdr3_nt: TGCGCCAGCAGCTTTAAGCGGGACACTGAAGCTTTCTTT; cdr3_aa: CASSFKRDTEAFF
j_call: TRBJ1-4; d_call: TRBD1; clone_size: .; v_call: TRBV12-3/TRBV12-4; cdr3_nt: TGTGCCAGCAGCTACCGACAGGGGGAAAAACTGTTTTTT; cdr3_aa: CASSYRQGEKLFF
j_call: TRBJ2-1; d_call: .; clone_size: .; v_call: TRBV11-3; cdr3_nt: TGTGCCAGCAGTTCCTGGTGGGCGGACTCCTACAATGAGCAGTTCTTC; cdr3_aa: CASSSWWADSYNEQFF
j_call: TRBJ2-3; d_call: .; clone_size: .; v_call: TRBV27; cdr3_nt: TGTGCCAGCAGTCCGGACTACTTTAGCACAGATACGCAGTATTTT; cdr3_aa: CASSPDYFSTDTQYF
j_call: TRBJ2-1; d_call: .; clone_size: .; v_call: TRBV6-4; cdr3_nt: TGTGCCAGCAGTGAATATGGTGGCTACAATGAGCAGTTCTTC; cdr3_aa: CASSEYGGYNEQFF
j_call: TRBJ2-7; d_call: TRBD2; clone_size: once; v_call: TRBV27; cdr3_nt: TGTGCCAGCAGTTTTTCTAGCGGGAGTTACGAGCAGTACTTC; cdr3_aa: CASSFSSGSYEQYF
j_call: TRBJ2-5; d_call: .; clone_size: .; v_call: TRBV9; cdr3_nt: TGTGCCAGCAGCCCTAGAACTGCGTCGGGCGAGACCCAGTACTTC; cdr3_aa: CASSPRTASGETQYF
j_call: TRBJ2-2; d_call: .; clone_size: .; v_call: TRBV27; cdr3_nt: TGTGCCAGCAGTTTCGGGTTGGGGAGTGCGGGACACACCGGGGAGCTGTTTTTT; cdr3_aa: CASSFGLGSAGHTGELFF
j_call: TRBJ1-3; d_call: .; clone_size: .; v_call: TRBV10-3; cdr3_nt: TGTGCCATCACTTTGGGGATGGGGTCTGGAAACACCATATATTTT; cdr3_aa: CAITLGMGSGNTIYF
j_call: TRBJ2-3; d_call: TRBD2; clone_size: once; v_call: TRBV23-1; cdr3_nt: TGCGCCAGCAGTCGGACTAAGGCGGGAGGGCCGAGGACAGATACGCAGTATTTT; cdr3_aa: CASSRTKAGGPRTDTQYF
j_call: TRBJ1-1; d_call: .; clone_size: few; v_call: TRBV7-9; cdr3_nt: TGTGCCAGCAGCTTAGTCGGATTCCGCACTGAAGCTTTCTTT; cdr3_aa: CASSLVGFRTEAFF